Below, one T cell receptor beta chain is given with its context. Antigen: not known. V lost 1 base, J lost 4 bases, and 4 bases stayed unmatched. CDR1 is SGHVS, CDR2 FNYEAQ, per germline. This CDR3 contains 15 residues. These data are taken from a study of OX40 agonist ivuxolimab in advanced cancers. Study at large: Prior anti-PD-1, anti-PD-L1 or anti-CTLA-4 therapy was allowed; around 40% had some.

TCRdb's copy holds only in-frame clones and misses some; the assay was immunoSEQ multiplex PCR. The profile covers 55,000 to 70,000 clones, with about 84% appearing a single time and 5% to 6.5% taken by the ten largest. The study, taken as a whole, reports: Clonal expansion was seen in CD4+ and CD8+ blood T cells by week 6 at 0.1 to 3.0 mg/kg.

J is TRBJ2-1 and V is TRBV7-6, with TRBD1 matching over 7 bases. The source of this sequence is an adult with an advanced solid tumor such as melanoma, head and neck, liver or kidney cancer. Here the sequenced sample was CD4+ or CD8+ T cells sorted from blood, taken in a trial of the OX40 agonist ivuxolimab. The CDR3 DNA sequence: TGTGCCAGCAGCTTAGTGGGGACAGCTTACAATGAGCAGTTCTTC. It specifies CASSLVGTAYNEQFF.